The 13 T cell receptor beta chains listed next were all sequenced from one sample in a study of post-analysis software for immune sequencing data. These receptors lack a known antigen. Broader study findings: Four or five TRBV segments, TRBV5-6, TRBV5-1 and TRBV20-1 among them, were found more frequent in patients than controls.

Tagging with unique molecular identifiers was a feature of the TCR beta cDNA libraries. TCRdb re-derived calls from the PCR reads in MiXCR, one entry per CDR3 protein. Here the sample spans roughly 800,000 distinct CDR3 sequences, about 43% being singletons. The material sequenced was blood. These receptors came from a girl aged 5-17 years with multiple sclerosis.

This clonotype has more than one count but fewer than ten. The V call is TRBV20-1, the J call TRBJ2-7; 13 nucleotides align to TRBD2. Germline values: CDR1 DFQATT, CDR2 SNEGSKA (reference sequence). The CDR3 sequence is 15 residues long. Trimming removed 6 bases from V and 4 bases from J; junction bases left unmatched: 9. The CDR3 nucleotides are TGCAGTGCCCGGACTAGCGGGAGTCAGTTGTACGAGCAGTACTTC. Translated: CSARTSGSQLYEQYF.

This clonotype was found a few times. The chain combines TRBV12-5 with TRBJ2-2, with D possibly TRBD2 on 6 matching bases. Germline CDR1 LGHNT, CDR2 FRNRAP. The CDR3 is 14 amino acids. V dropped 5 bases and J dropped 4 bases, with 11 bases sitting between them. CDR3 in DNA: TGTGCTAGTGGTACCCCCGGGAGCACCGGGGAGCTGTTTTTT. This encodes CASGTPGSTGELFF.

In regard to this clonotype: One junction end disagrees with the germline gene, perhaps due to a read error. The chain uses TRBV24-1 and TRBJ2-1; 9 bases map to TRBD2. The CDR3 extends over 11 amino acids. The V gene's germline CDR1 is KGHDR and CDR2 SFDVKD. In DNA form, the CDR3 reads TGCGCCACTGTAGCGGGAGCGGAGCAGTTCTTC. The encoded protein is CATVAGAEQFF.

In this sample, this clonotype turned up a few times. This chain joins TRBV29-1 and TRBJ2-1; 9 bases are shared with TRBD2. The germline gives CDR1 SQVTM, CDR2 ANQGSEA. The V and J ends lost 2 bases and 8 bases, in that order; junction bases with no gene match: 7. This CDR3 contains 14 residues. Written as DNA, the CDR3 is TGCAGCGTTGAACCTAGCGGGAAAGTCTATGAGCAGTTCTTC. Residues: CSVEPSGKVYEQFF.

The V call is TRBV24-1, the J call TRBJ2-1; 13 bases align to TRBD2. Germline CDR1 reads KGHDR; CDR2 reads SFDVKD. The CDR3 totals 18 residues. V shed 3 bases and J 2 bases; nucleotides not matched to a gene: 6. CDR3 nucleotides: TGTGCCACCAGTGATCCCGGGACTAGCGGGAAGACCTACAATGAGCAGTTCTTC. Its protein product is CATSDPGTSGKTYNEQFF.

This clonotype occurred a few times. The chain joins TRBV12-3 or TRBV12-4 to TRBJ1-2; D gene unclear. V was trimmed by 7 bases and J by 4 bases, leaving 16 bases between them. This CDR3 contains 14 residues. CDR3 nucleotides: TGTGCCAGCACCAGTACCAGAACCTCCTATGGCTACACCTTC. As protein: CASTSTRTSYGYTF.

CDR3 sequence: CATSRGSGRLYNEQFF. CDR3 DNA sequence: TGTGCCACCAGCAGGGGTAGCGGGAGATTGTACAATGAGCAGTTCTTC. The rearrangement joins TRBV15 to TRBJ2-1, with 9 bases fitting TRBD2. Losses at the gene ends were 3 bases for V and 4 bases for J; bases not matched to a gene: 7. The CDR3 length is 16 residues. Germline CDR1 is LNHNV and CDR2 is YYDKDF (reference sequence).

This clonotype is a singleton in its sample. V usage is TRBV10-3 and J usage is TRBJ2-3; D is perhaps TRBD2 (6 bases). Trimming shortened V by 3 bases and J by 3 bases, and 16 bases separated the two germline ends. This CDR3 comprises 16 residues. CDR1 and CDR2 (germline): ENHRY, SYGVKD. DNA of the CDR3: TGTGCCATCAGTGATGGTGGATCAGCGGGTACAGATACGCAGTATTTT. The encoded protein is CAISDGGSAGTDTQYF.

V and J are TRBV18 and TRBJ2-3; D remains unclear. Germline-derived CDR1 and CDR2 are KGHSH and LQKENI. Trimming pared 8 bases from V and 1 base from J, leaving 13 bases between. The CDR3 is made up of 14 amino acids. The DNA for the CDR3 is TGTGCCAGCAGTCCCCTAGGAGGCACAGATACGCAGTATTTT. Its protein is CASSPLGGTDTQYF.

The count of this clonotype is one. The V call is TRBV6-5, the J call TRBJ2-5, with TRBD2 matching over 11 bases. J lost 0 bases, V lost 0 bases, and 6 bases had no gene match. The length of the CDR3 is 18 residues. The germline gives CDR1 MNHEY, CDR2 SVGAGI. This chain's CDR3 is CASSYSSLAGGYQETQYF. DNA of the CDR3: TGTGCCAGCAGTTACTCGAGTCTAGCGGGAGGATACCAAGAGACCCAGTACTTC.

CDR3 sequence: CATSRNGGEQFF. The CDR3, as DNA: TGTGCCACCAGCCGAAACGGGGGGGAGCAGTTCTTC. This chain links TRBV15 with TRBJ2-1; 7 nucleotides agree with TRBD2. CDR3 length: 12 residues. Germline-derived CDR1 and CDR2 are LNHNV and YYDKDF (reference sequence). Trimming cost V 5 bases and J 10 bases; bases outside gene matches: 5.

V is TRBV27 and J is TRBJ1-1; D call uncertain. V lost 0 bases and J lost 0, with 11 bases in between. CDR3 size: 16 residues. CDR1 and CDR2 from the germline V gene are MNHEY and SMNVEV (reference sequence). The CDR3 DNA sequence: TGTGCCAGCAGTTTATCCCTGGCGACCCTGAACACTGAAGCTTTCTTT. Translation gives CASSLSLATLNTEAFF.

Only a few counts were recorded for this clonotype. The V and J genes are TRBV4-3 and TRBJ2-5; D call uncertain. The CDR3 runs 15 residues. V was shortened by 0 bases and J by 4 bases, with 12 bases between the two germline ends. Per germline, CDR1 LGHNA and CDR2 YSLEER. The CDR3 coding sequence is TGCGCCAGCAGCCAAGATGACCTCCCCGCAGAGACCCAGTACTTC. Its translation: CASSQDDLPAETQYF.